Described below is a single TCR beta chain sequence and its context. Its antigen is as yet unknown. Assay: immunoSEQ multiplex PCR; the TCRdb copy retains only in-frame clones and omits some. This repertoire shows roughly 150,000 clones, approximately 90% found once; its top ten account for roughly 10%. These data originate in a study of T cell responses to AZD1222 COVID-19 vaccine. The CDR3 is 14 amino acids. Germline-derived CDR1 and CDR2 are SQVTM and ANQGSEA. After removal of 3 bases from V and 6 bases from J, the junction contained 9 bases not matched to a gene. Notes on the study in general: At 160-218 and 743-854, vaccine-associated CD4 TCRs were dominant, and they spanned spike. Rises in breadth and depth of Spike-specific TCRs came after two AZD1222 doses. Baseline serology detected seropositivity in only a handful of AZD1222 recipients.

The source was peripheral blood, collected 28 days after the second AZD1222 dose. The chain has TRBV29-1 and TRBJ1-2; 8 nucleotides match TRBD1. The clonotype was recovered from an adult who received the AZD1222 COVID-19 vaccine. CDR3 sequence reads: CSVDSRDRTNGYTF. The CDR3 DNA sequence: TGCAGCGTTGACTCACGGGACAGGACAAATGGCTACACCTTC.